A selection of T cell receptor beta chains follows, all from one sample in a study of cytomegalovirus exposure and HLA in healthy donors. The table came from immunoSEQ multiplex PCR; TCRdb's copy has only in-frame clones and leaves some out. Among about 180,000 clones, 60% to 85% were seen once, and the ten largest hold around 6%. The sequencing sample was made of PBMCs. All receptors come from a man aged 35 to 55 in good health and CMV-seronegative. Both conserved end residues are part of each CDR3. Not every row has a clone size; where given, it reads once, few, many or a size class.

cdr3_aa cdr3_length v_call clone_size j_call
CARSLKPTGDGSYNEQFF 18 TRBV5-3 few TRBJ2-1
CASSLERVNEQFF 13 TRBV11-2 NA TRBJ2-1
CASSSKGQNNSPLHF 15 TRBV5-4 NA TRBJ1-6
CASSKDREYGYTF 13 TRBV19 NA TRBJ1-2
CASSPLQSGELFF 13 TRBV18 NA TRBJ2-2
CATGLGTSYNEQFF 14 TRBV15 NA TRBJ2-1
CASSSGTASGANVLTF 16 TRBV19 NA TRBJ2-6
CASSQDFTGTDTQYF 15 TRBV14 NA TRBJ2-3
CASSYDLRDNYGYTF 15 TRBV6-5 NA TRBJ1-2
CASSPPEGLGFETQYF 16 TRBV7-9 NA TRBJ2-5
CSVEWGADTQYF 12 TRBV29-1 NA TRBJ2-3
CASSLDLGGNEQFF 14 TRBV11-3 few TRBJ2-1
CASSQDNRDNTEAFF 15 TRBV4-1 NA TRBJ1-1
CASSYAVEQYF 11 TRBV7-9 NA TRBJ2-7
CASSRDRPGTDTQYF 15 TRBV18 NA TRBJ2-3
CASVYSGTPGNTIYF 15 TRBV7-9 NA TRBJ1-3
CASSTGPGNTIYF 13 TRBV7-9 NA TRBJ1-3
CASSPDEQFF 10 TRBV5-4 NA TRBJ2-1
CASSSGQGANGELFF 15 TRBV7-3 NA TRBJ2-2
CASSLASGQGVDEQYF 16 TRBV7-9 NA TRBJ2-7
CASSFGTSGGRAYNEQFF 18 TRBV19 NA TRBJ2-1
CASRIAGDSYNEQFF 15 TRBV4-1 NA TRBJ2-1
CASSLYTVSSGNTIYF 16 TRBV7-6 once TRBJ1-3
CAWSPPALSTDTQYF 15 TRBV30 once TRBJ2-3
CASSQRQGTQETQYF 15 TRBV7-2 NA TRBJ2-5
CASSNRGPTYEQYF 14 TRBV27 NA TRBJ2-7
CASSQDRGQGIDEQFF 16 TRBV4-3 once TRBJ2-1
CASSPRQIGELFF 13 TRBV9 NA TRBJ2-2